This TCR beta chain was sequenced for a study of T cell changes during pregnancy in multiple sclerosis. Trimming took 0 bases from V and 4 from J; bases not matched to a gene: 3. This CDR3 contains 15 residues. Germline loops: CDR1 SGDLS, CDR2 YYNGEE. The protocol was immunoSEQ multiplex PCR, while the TCRdb copy is restricted to in-frame clones and leaves out a portion. The data hold more than 35,000 clones, with about 91% observed a single time. The sample consisted of CD8+ T cells from peripheral blood mononuclear cells, taken after pregnancy. The rearrangement uses TRBV9 and TRBJ2-2; 7 nucleotides agree with TRBD2. The TCR originated in a female donor with multiple sclerosis, enrolled in a pregnancy study. The CDR3 loop is CASSVEASGTGELFF. The CDR3 DNA follows: TGTGCCAGCAGCGTAGAAGCTAGCGGCACCGGGGAGCTGTTTTTT.